This T cell receptor (beta chain) was retrieved from a study of cytomegalovirus exposure and HLA in healthy donors. Study observations and caveats: Earlier analysis yielded a pattern in which most TCR beta V segments were productive about 90% or about 30% of the time. Immune exposure was documented only through CMV serostatus.

The PCR contained 60 Vbeta and 13 Jbeta primers. Profiling relied on immunoSEQ multiplex PCR, and the TCRdb table lists in-frame clones only, not all of them. The sample comprises about 140,000 clones, roughly 79% of which are singletons, and about 2.8% rests with the top ten. This clone was detected many times. What it binds is unknown. The CDR3 loop spans 15 amino acids. Trimming pared 5 bases from V and 2 bases from J, leaving 16 bases between. Germline V gene sequence: CDR1 GTSNPN, CDR2 SVGIG (reference sequence). Source material: PBMCs. This clonotype was obtained from a male donor in good health and CMV-seronegative. This chain joins TRBV30 and TRBJ2-1; tentatively, D is TRBD2 (6 bases). This chain's CDR3 is CAWWVNGGAYNEQFF. The DNA for the CDR3 is TGTGCCTGGTGGGTGAACGGGGGAGCCTACAATGAGCAGTTCTTC.